This note documents a single TCR beta chain sequence. The authors ran a second PCR of about 6 to 11 cycles using a sample-barcoded 5' primer and a J-beta primer mix. Each cDNA molecule was tagged by a template-switch adaptor that had 12 random nucleotides. Sequencing yielded, for each sample, at least 3 million paired-end reads carrying CDR3. Each CDR3 protein is one row after TCRdb ran MiXCR on the 5' RACE reads. The sample holds around 2 million distinct CDR3 sequences; 30% to 40% are singletons and the top ten take roughly 23%. This entry comes from a study of blood T cells in healthy people across ages. The TCR comes from a human donor in good health. Source material: blood.

CDR3 DNA: TGCGCCAGCAGCCGAGAACCATTGGAGGAAAAACTGTTTTTT. This codes for CASSREPLEEKLFF. The rearrangement links TRBV4-3 to TRBJ1-4; D not resolved. The CDR3 sequence is 14 residues long. Trimming pared 4 bases from V and 8 bases from J, leaving 14 bases between. Germline V gene data show CDR1 as LGHNA and CDR2 as YSLEER.